These T cell receptor beta chains were read from a single sample in a study of cytomegalovirus exposure and HLA in healthy donors. The method was immunoSEQ multiplex PCR; TCRdb's version includes in-frame clones alone and lacks a portion of them. The sample lists just under 95,000 clones; 65% to 85% were seen once. Sequenced sample: PBMCs. All receptors derive from a girl between 2 and 10 years old in good health and CMV-seropositive. Both conserved end residues are part of each CDR3. Fields, in order: D gene, J gene, clone size, V gene, CDR3 DNA, CDR3 protein. A D gene is named only where the DNA matches it firmly. A clone size is listed for some rows: how often the clone was seen (once, few, many), or a class if it is expanded.

>TRBD1|TRBJ1-2|-|TRBV6-5
TGTGCCAGCAGATACCGGGACAGGAACGGCTACACCTTC
CASRYRDRNGYTF
>TRBD2|TRBJ2-3|-|TRBV28
TGTGCCAGCAGTGGACCTCTAGCGGGGGCAGATACGCAGTATTTT
CASSGPLAGADTQYF
>TRBD2|TRBJ2-3|-|TRBV7-9
TGTGCCAGCAGCCTTAGCGGGAGTACAGATACGCAGTATTTT
CASSLSGSTDTQYF
>TRBD2|TRBJ2-1|-|TRBV28
TGTGCCAGCAGTGGACTAAGCGGGAGTCTCCACAATGAGCAGTTCTTC
CASSGLSGSLHNEQFF
>TRBD1|TRBJ2-7|-|TRBV27
TGTGCCAGCAGCACGCGCATGGACAGGGGGTACGAGCAGTACTTC
CASSTRMDRGYEQYF
>TRBD1|TRBJ2-5|-|TRBV4-1
TGCGCCAGCAGCCGAGACAGGGTCCCCCAGGAGACCCAGTACTTC
CASSRDRVPQETQYF
>-|TRBJ1-5|-|TRBV30
TGTGCCTGGTCGACCCCACAGGGCCTCCAGCATTTT
CAWSTPQGLQHF
>-|TRBJ2-3|-|TRBV7-9
TGTGCCAGCAGGCCCGGGCGGGGTGGGACAGATACGCAGTATTTT
CASRPGRGGTDTQYF
>-|TRBJ2-3|-|TRBV27
TGTGCCAGCAGACGGGACTCGGACACAGATACGCAGTATTTT
CASRRDSDTDTQYF
>TRBD1|TRBJ2-2|-|TRBV7-2
TGTGCCAGCAGCTTAGGACAGGGGACCGGGGAGCTGTTTTTT
CASSLGQGTGELFF
>TRBD1|TRBJ1-5|-|TRBV2
TGTGCCAGCAATCCCCCCAGGACAGGTCCTTTTAGCAATCAGCCCCAGCATTTT
CASNPPRTGPFSNQPQHF
>-|TRBJ2-7|-|TRBV27
TGTGCCAGCAGTTTCCCCGGGAGCGACGGCGAGCAGTACTTC
CASSFPGSDGEQYF
>-|TRBJ2-1|-|TRBV29-1
TGCAGCGTCGACACTGGCGGGCCTCAGTCCTACAATGAGCAGTTCTTC
CSVDTGGPQSYNEQFF
>TRBD2|TRBJ2-3|-|TRBV7-9
TGTGCCAGCAGCTTAGGAGTGGGGGGGAACGCAGATACGCAGTATTTT
CASSLGVGGNADTQYF
>TRBD1|TRBJ1-4|once|TRBV19
TGTGCCAGTAGTCCAGGGGGCTTATATGAAAAACTGTTTTTT
CASSPGGLYEKLFF
>-|TRBJ2-7|-|TRBV10-2
TGCGCCAGCGTACCGGGAGAAACCTACGAGCAGTACTTC
CASVPGETYEQYF
>-|TRBJ1-2|-|TRBV6-5
TGTGCCAGCAGTTACGTCGGGGGAAACTATGGCTACACCTTC
CASSYVGGNYGYTF
>TRBD1|TRBJ2-2|-|TRBV4-1
TGCGCCAGCAGCCAAGACGACCCGGGACAGGGGTATTGGGACACCGGGGAGCTGTTTTTT
CASSQDDPGQGYWDTGELFF
>-|TRBJ2-4|-|TRBV27
TGTGCCAGCAGTTACAATAGCAAGGGAGACATTCAGTACTTC
CASSYNSKGDIQYF
>-|TRBJ1-1|-|TRBV30
TGTGCCTGGAGCAGGGGAGCATACACTGAAGCTTTCTTT
CAWSRGAYTEAFF
>-|TRBJ1-1|-|TRBV6-1
TGTGCCAGCAAACTCGGGGGAGGCACTGAAGCTTTCTTT
CASKLGGGTEAFF
>TRBD2|TRBJ2-1|-|TRBV2
TGTGCCAGCAGGGGAGTGCCGGGACTAGCGGGAGTGGATGAGCAGTTCTTC
CASRGVPGLAGVDEQFF
>-|TRBJ1-2|few|TRBV28
TGTGCCAGCAGTTTAATGAGGTATGATGGCTACACCTTC
CASSLMRYDGYTF
>-|TRBJ1-5|-|TRBV28
TGTGCCAGCAGTTCTGGTCGACAGGCGAATCAGCCCCAGCATTTT
CASSSGRQANQPQHF
>-|TRBJ2-1|-|TRBV27
TGTGCCAGCAGTTTATCCGGCTATGACGGGAGCACCCCGATTTTGACCTACAATGAGCAGTTCTTC
CASSLSGYDGSTPILTYNEQFF